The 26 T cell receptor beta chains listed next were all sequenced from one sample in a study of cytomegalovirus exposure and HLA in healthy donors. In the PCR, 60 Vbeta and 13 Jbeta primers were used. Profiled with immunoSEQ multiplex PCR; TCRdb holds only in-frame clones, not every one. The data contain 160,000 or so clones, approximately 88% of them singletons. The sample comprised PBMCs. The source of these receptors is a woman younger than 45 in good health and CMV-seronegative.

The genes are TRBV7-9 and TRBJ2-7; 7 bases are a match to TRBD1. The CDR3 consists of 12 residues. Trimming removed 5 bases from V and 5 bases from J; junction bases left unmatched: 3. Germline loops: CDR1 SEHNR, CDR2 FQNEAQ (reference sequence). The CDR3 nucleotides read TGTGCCAGCAGCGTACAGGGGAACGAGCAGTACTTC. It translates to CASSVQGNEQYF.

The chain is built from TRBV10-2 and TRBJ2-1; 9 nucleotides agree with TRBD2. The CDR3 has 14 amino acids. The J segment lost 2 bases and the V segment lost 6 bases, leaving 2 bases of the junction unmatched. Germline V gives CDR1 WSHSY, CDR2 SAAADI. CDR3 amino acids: CASSRTSAYNEQFF. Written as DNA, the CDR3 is TGCGCCAGCAGCCGGACTAGCGCCTACAATGAGCAGTTCTTC.

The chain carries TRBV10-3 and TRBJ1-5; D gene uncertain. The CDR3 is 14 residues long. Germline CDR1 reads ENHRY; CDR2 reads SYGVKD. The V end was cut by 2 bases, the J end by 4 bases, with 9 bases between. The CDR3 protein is CAISEIPTNQPQHF. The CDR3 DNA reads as TGTGCCATCAGTGAGATTCCAACAAATCAGCCCCAGCATTTT.

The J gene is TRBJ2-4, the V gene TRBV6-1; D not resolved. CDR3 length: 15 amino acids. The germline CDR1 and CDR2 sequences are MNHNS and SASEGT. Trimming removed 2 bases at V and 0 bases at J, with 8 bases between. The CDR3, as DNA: TGTGCCAGCAGTGAACCGAGACTAGCCAAAAACATTCAGTACTTC. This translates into CASSEPRLAKNIQYF.

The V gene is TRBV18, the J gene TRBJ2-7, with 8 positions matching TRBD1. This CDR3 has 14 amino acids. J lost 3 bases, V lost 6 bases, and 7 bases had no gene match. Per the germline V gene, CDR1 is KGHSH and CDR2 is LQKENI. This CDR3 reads CASSPGTGHYEQYF. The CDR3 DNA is TGTGCCAGCTCCCCCGGGACAGGACACTACGAGCAGTACTTC.

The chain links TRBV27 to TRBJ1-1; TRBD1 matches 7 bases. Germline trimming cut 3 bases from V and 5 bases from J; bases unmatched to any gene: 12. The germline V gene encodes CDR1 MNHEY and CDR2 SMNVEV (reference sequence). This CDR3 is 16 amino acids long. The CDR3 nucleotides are TGTGCCAGCAGTTTGACGCCTAGGGGGCTGCGAACTGAAGCTTTCTTT. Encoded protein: CASSLTPRGLRTEAFF.

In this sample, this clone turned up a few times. The CDR3 sequence: CASGLGARVTDTQYF. The CDR3 nucleotides read TGTGCTAGTGGTTTGGGCGCCAGGGTTACAGATACGCAGTATTTT. V and J are TRBV12-5 and TRBJ2-3; the D gene is possibly TRBD1 (5 bases). This CDR3 comprises 15 residues. Germline CDR1 LGHNT, CDR2 FRNRAP. The V end was cut by 1 base, the J end by 3 bases, with 11 bases between.

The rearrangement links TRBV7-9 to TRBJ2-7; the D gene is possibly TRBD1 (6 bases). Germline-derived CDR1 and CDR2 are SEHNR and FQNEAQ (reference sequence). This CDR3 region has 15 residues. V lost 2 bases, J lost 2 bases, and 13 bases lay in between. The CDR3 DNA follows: TGTGCCAGCAGCTTACCACAGGGCGTCACCTACGAGCAGTACTTC. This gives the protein CASSLPQGVTYEQYF.

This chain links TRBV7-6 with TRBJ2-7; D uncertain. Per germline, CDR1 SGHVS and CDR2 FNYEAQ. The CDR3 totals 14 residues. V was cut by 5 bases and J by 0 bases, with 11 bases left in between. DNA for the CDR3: TGTGCCAGCAGCCTACTCACGAGCTCCTACGAGCAGTACTTC. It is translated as CASSLLTSSYEQYF.

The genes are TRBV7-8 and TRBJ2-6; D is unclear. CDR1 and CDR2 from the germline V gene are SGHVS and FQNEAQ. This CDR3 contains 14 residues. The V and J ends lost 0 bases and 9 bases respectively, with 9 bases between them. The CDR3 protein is CASSLAFGDNVLTF. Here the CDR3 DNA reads TGTGCCAGCAGCTTAGCGTTCGGAGACAACGTCCTGACTTTC.

The CDR3 spells CASSFLGWGQGAVGEKLFF. The CDR3 DNA sequence: TGTGCCAGCAGTTTCTTGGGCTGGGGACAGGGGGCTGTCGGTGAAAAACTGTTTTTT. The rearrangement links TRBV28 to TRBJ1-4, with 12 bases lining up with TRBD1. V trimming: 3 bases; J trimming: 7 bases; junction bases outside the gene matches: 15. The CDR3 is 19 amino acids. CDR1 is MDHEN and CDR2 is SYDVKM in the germline V gene.

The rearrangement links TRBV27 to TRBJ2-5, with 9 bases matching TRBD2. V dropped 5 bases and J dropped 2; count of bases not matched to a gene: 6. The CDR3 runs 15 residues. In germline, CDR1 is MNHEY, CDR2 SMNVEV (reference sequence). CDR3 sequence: CASSPRLAAQETQYF. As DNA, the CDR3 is TGTGCCAGCAGTCCTCGACTAGCGGCTCAAGAGACCCAGTACTTC.

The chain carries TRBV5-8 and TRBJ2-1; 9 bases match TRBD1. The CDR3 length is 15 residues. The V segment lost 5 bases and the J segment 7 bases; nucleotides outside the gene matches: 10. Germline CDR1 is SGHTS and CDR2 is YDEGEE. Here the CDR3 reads CASRFTGGALNEQFF. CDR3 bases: TGTGCCAGCAGGTTTACAGGGGGCGCACTAAATGAGCAGTTCTTC. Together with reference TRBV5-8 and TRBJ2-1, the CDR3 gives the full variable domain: EAGVTQSPTHLIKTRGQQATLRCSPISGHTSVYWYQQALGLGLQFLLWYDEGEERNRGNFPPRFSGRQFPNYSSELNVNALELEDSALYLCASRFTGGALNEQFFGPGTRLTVL.

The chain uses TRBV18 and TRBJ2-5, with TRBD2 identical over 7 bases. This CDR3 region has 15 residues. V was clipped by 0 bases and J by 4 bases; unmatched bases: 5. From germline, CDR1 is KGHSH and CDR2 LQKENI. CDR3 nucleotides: TGTGCCAGCTCACCACCTTGGACTAGTGCAGAGACCCAGTACTTC. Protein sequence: CASSPPWTSAETQYF.

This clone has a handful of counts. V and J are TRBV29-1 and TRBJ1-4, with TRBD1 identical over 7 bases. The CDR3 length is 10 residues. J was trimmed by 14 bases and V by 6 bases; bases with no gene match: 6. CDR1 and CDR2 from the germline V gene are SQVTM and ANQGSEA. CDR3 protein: CSVGDSVLFF. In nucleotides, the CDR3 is TGCAGCGTGGGGGACAGCGTCCTGTTTTTT. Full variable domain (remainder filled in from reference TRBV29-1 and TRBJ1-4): SAVISQKPSRDICQRGTSLTIQCQVDSQVTMMFWYRQQPGQSLTLIATANQGSEATYESGFVIDKFPISRPNLTFSTLTVSNMSPEDSSIYLCSVGDSVLFFGSGTQLSVL.

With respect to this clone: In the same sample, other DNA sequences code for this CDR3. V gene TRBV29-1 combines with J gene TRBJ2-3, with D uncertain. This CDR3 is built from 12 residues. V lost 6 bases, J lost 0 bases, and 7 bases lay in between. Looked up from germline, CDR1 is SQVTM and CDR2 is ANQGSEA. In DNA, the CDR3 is TGCAGCGTCACAGAAAGCACAGATACGCAGTATTTT. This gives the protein CSVTESTDTQYF.

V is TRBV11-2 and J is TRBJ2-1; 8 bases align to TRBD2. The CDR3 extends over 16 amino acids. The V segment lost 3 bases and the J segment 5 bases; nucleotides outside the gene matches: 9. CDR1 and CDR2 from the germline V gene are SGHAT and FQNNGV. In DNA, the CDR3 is TGTGCCAGCAGCTTTCTCGGGGGGGGCTTGAACAATGAGCAGTTCTTC. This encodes CASSFLGGGLNNEQFF.

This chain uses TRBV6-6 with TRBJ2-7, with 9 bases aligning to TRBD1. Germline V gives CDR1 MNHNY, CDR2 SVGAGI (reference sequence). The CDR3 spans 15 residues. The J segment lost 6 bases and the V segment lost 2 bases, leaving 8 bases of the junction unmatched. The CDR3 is CASSYIGTGTFEQYF. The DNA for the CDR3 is TGTGCCAGCAGTTACATCGGGACAGGGACCTTCGAGCAGTACTTC.

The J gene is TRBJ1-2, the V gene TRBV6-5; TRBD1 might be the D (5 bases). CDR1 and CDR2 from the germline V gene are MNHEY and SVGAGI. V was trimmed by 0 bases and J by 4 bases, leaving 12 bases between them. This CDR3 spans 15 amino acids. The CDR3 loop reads CASSYSRQRLYGYTF. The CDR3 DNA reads TGTGCCAGCAGTTACTCGAGACAGCGCCTCTATGGCTACACCTTC.

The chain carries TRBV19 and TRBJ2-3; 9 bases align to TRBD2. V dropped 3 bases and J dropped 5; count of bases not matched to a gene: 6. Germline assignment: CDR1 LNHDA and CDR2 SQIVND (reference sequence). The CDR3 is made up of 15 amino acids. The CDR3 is CASSISGSMGDTQYF. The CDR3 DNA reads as TGTGCCAGTAGTATTAGCGGGAGTATGGGAGATACGCAGTATTTT.

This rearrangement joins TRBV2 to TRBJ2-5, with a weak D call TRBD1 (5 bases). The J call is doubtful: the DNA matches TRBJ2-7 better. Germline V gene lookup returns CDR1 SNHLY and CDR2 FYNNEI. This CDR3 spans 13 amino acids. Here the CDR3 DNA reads TGTGCCAGCAGTGAGGGGCAGGACTACGAGCAGTACTTC. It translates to CASSEGQDYEQYF.

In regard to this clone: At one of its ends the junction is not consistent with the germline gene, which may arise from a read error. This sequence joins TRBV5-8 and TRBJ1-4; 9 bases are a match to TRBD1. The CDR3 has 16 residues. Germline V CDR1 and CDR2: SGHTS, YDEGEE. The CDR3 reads CASSLGPGQGHEKLFF. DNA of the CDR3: TGTGCCAGCAGCTTGGGCCCGGGACAGGGTCATGAGAAACTGTTTTTT.

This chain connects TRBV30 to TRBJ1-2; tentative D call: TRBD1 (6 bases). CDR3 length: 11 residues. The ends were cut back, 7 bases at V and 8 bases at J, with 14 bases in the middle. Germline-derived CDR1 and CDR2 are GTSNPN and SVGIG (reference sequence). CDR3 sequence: CAFTGRGGYTF. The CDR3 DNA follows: TGTGCCTTCACAGGGCGGGGGGGCTACACCTTC.

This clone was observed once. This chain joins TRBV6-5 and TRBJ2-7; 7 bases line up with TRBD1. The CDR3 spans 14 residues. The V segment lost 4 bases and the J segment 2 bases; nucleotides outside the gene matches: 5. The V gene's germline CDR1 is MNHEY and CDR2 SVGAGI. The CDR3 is CASSSQQGPYEQYF. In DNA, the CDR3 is TGTGCCAGCAGTTCCCAACAGGGGCCCTACGAGCAGTACTTC.

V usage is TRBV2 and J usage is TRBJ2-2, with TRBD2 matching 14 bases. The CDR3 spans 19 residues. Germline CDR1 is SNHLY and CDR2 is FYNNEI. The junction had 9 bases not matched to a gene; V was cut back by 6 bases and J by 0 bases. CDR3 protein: CASRRRTSGGRPNTGELFF. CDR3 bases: TGTGCCAGCAGGAGAAGGACTAGCGGGGGGAGACCGAACACCGGGGAGCTGTTTTTT.

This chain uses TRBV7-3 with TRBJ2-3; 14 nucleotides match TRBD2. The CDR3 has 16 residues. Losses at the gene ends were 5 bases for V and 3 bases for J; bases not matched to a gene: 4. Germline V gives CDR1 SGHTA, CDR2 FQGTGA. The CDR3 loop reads CASSGTSGRGTDTQYF. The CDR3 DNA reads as TGTGCCAGCAGCGGGACTAGCGGGAGAGGAACAGATACGCAGTATTTT.